The clone carrying this TCR beta chain was counted ten times or more. The source of the sample is a study of T cells after posttransplantation cyclophosphamide. The V end lost 3 bases, the J end lost 4 bases, and 11 bases lay between the germline ends. Germline CDR1 is MNHEY and CDR2 is SMNVEV (reference sequence). The CDR3 covers 14 residues. Measured with immunoSEQ multiplex PCR; TCRdb has only the in-frame clones, and not every one. This set yields 25,000 to 30,000 clones and no singletons; the top ten hold about 1.5%. This TCR came from a man between 45 and 60 years old in good health, CMV-negative, and a related stem cell transplant donor. The chain joins TRBV27 to TRBJ2-3; D is ambiguous. The sample consisted of PBMCs. CDR3 loop: CASSFRGLADTQYF. CDR3 coding DNA: TGTGCCAGCAGTTTCCGCGGCCTCGCAGATACGCAGTATTTT.